Described below is a single TCR beta chain sequence and its context. This sample stems from a study of cytomegalovirus exposure and HLA in healthy donors. Clones were sequenced by immunoSEQ multiplex PCR, and TCRdb holds only the in-frame ones, with some missing. The sample shows roughly 90,000 clones, 85% of them seen only once. The germline CDR1 and CDR2 sequences are SGHNT and YYREEE (reference sequence). The V end lost 5 bases, the J end lost 2 bases, and 16 bases lay between the germline ends. The length of the CDR3 is 15 residues. The receptor's source is a young man in good health and CMV-seropositive. Sequencing was performed on PBMCs. The J gene is TRBJ2-5, the V gene TRBV5-4; perhaps TRBD1 as D (6 bases). The CDR3 protein is CASSSPMDRQETQYF. In nucleotides, the CDR3 is TGTGCCAGCAGTTCTCCTATGGACAGACAAGAGACCCAGTACTTC.